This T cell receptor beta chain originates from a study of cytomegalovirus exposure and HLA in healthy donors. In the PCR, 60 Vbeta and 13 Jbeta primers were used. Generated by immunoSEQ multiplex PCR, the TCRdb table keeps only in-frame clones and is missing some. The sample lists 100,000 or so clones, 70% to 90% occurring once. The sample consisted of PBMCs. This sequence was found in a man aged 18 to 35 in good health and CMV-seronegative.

The CDR3, as DNA: TGTGCCAGCAGTTACCAGACTAGCGGGGGCTGGAATGAGCAGTTCTTC. Residues: CASSYQTSGGWNEQFF. V gene TRBV6-5 combines with J gene TRBJ2-1, with 12 bases identical to TRBD2. V was clipped by 2 bases and J by 7 bases; unmatched bases: 6. Germline CDR1 and CDR2: MNHEY and SVGAGI. The length of the CDR3 is 16 residues.